This TCR beta chain comes out of a study of blood T cell repertoires in COVID-19. Study at large: The cDNA or gDNA used as material had been derived from T cells, B-cell-depleted T cells, or PBMCs.

The CDR3 has 13 amino acids. Trimming cost V 8 bases and J 6 bases, with 14 bases left between them. Under the authors' procedure: Estimation of nucleated cell counts relied on the amplification of reference gene primers. Assay used: immunoSEQ multiplex PCR; TCRdb lists only in-frame clones, some missing. V and J calls and clone size are given by that table; D and trimming were obtained from the DNA. The sample contains some 33,000 clones, roughly nine tenths of which appear only once. The chain has TRBV12-3 or TRBV12-4 and TRBJ1-5, with a weak D call TRBD1 (6 bases). The origin of this receptor is a man aged 55-75 years with acute or convalescent COVID-19. Sequencing input: peripheral blood. The CDR3: CASRQAEVQPQHF. The CDR3 DNA follows: TGTGCCAGCCGACAGGCAGAAGTTCAGCCCCAGCATTTT.